This TCR beta chain was observed in a study of follicular helper T cells after annual influenza vaccination. Study information: Some donors were sampled over the 2013-2014, 2014-2015 and 2015-2016 vaccinations.

Produced via immunoSEQ multiplex PCR; TCRdb's table is partial and in-frame only. The sample comprises 850 to 1,200 clones, over 75% of which are singletons, and about 3.8% rests with the top ten. General study results and limits: ICOS-CD38- cTfh most often held earlier Day 7 ICOS+CD38+ clones. ICOS+CD38+ cTfh clonality change tracked circulating plasmablast frequency change.

Comments on this clone: Its antigen is currently unknown.

The CDR3 has 16 residues. CDR1 SGHVS and CDR2 FQNEAQ come from the germline V gene. V trimming: 1 base; J trimming: 2 bases; junction bases outside the gene matches: 5. Time point of the sample: 2015-2016 season, 7 days after influenza vaccination. Subjects lived in the community and lacked influenza vaccine within the prior 6 months. V is TRBV7-8 and J is TRBJ2-3, with 8 positions matching TRBD1. The input for sequencing was CXCR5+ CD38+ circulating T follicular helper cells from blood, taken 7 days after influenza vaccination. Subset given: circulating Tfh, non-naive CD4+CXCR5+PD-1+ (ICOS+CD38+ or ICOS-CD38-). The origin of this receptor is an adult who received the influenza vaccine. The CDR3 loop reads CASSLGSGGYTDTQYF. For the CDR3, the DNA is TGTGCCAGCAGCTTAGGGTCAGGGGGCTACACAGATACGCAGTATTTT.